This TCR beta chain is from a study of vaccination and CD4 T cells after COVID-19. Overall study: Overlapping SARS-CoV-2, HCoV-NL63, HCoV-OC43 and HCoV-229E spike peptides were used to stimulate cells. Study findings and constraints: Within the convalescent patients, a median around 90% of the SARS-CoV-2-reactive clones were ones that appeared only post-vaccination.

There are 16 residues in the CDR3. The J segment lost 3 bases and the V segment lost 0 bases, leaving 2 bases of the junction unmatched. Germline V gene sequence: CDR1 MNHEY, CDR2 SMNVEV (reference sequence). Once obtained from cultured CD4+ T cells, the DNA was sequenced using the Oncomine TCR Beta short-read assay. Using its own MiXCR run on the PCR reads, TCRdb lists one record per CDR3 protein. The repertoire consists of 16,000 or so distinct CDR3 sequences, with just under 55% occurring once and the leading ten covering about 16%. Time point denoted: late sampling 161 to 241 days after vaccination in a few convalescent patients. Treatment: approximately 9-day PBMC culture with coronavirus spike peptide pools or control peptides (ViraFEST assay). ViraFEST sequenced TCRs after peptide-pool expansion of antigen-specific T cells. Comment on this clonotype: Its matching antigen is unknown.

This TCR was sampled from a human donor who had recovered from COVID-19. The source was CD4+ T cells from blood, cultured in vitro, collected about 7 months after SARS-CoV-2 vaccination. The chain is built from TRBV27 and TRBJ1-6, with 7 bases matching TRBD1. As DNA, the CDR3 is TGTGCCAGCAGTTTATCCGGGACAGTCTATAATTCACCCCTCCACTTT. This encodes CASSLSGTVYNSPLHF.